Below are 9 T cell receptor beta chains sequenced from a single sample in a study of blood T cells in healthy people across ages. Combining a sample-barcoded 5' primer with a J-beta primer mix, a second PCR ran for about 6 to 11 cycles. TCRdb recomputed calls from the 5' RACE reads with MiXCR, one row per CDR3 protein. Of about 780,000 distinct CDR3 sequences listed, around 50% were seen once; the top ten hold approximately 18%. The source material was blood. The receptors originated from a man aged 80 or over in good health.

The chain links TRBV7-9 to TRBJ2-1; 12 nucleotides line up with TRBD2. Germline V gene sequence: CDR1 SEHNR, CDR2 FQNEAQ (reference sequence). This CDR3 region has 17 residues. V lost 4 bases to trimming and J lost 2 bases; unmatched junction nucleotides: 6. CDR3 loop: CASSSAGLAGTYNEQFF. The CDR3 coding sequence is TGTGCCAGCAGCTCCGCCGGACTAGCGGGGACCTACAATGAGCAGTTCTTC.

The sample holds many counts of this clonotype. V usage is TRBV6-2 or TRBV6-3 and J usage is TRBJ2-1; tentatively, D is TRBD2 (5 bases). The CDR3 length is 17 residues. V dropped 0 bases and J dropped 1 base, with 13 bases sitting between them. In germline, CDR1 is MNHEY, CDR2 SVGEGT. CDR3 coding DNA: TGTGCCAGCAGTTACTCGACGCCCGGGGTTTCCTACAATGAGCAGTTCTTC. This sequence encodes CASSYSTPGVSYNEQFF.

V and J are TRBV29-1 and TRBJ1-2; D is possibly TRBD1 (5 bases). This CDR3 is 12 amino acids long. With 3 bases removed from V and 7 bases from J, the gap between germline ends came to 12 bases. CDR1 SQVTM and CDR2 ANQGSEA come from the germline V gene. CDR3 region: CSVEGAGGGYTF. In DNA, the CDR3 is TGCAGCGTTGAGGGCGCCGGGGGTGGCTACACCTTC.

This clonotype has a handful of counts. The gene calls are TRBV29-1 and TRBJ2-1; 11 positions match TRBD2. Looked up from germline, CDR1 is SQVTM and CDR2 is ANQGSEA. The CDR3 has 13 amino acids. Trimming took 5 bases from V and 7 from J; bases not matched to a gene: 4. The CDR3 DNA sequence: TGCAGCGTTCTAGCGGGAGGCGGGAATGAGCAGTTCTTC. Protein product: CSVLAGGGNEQFF.

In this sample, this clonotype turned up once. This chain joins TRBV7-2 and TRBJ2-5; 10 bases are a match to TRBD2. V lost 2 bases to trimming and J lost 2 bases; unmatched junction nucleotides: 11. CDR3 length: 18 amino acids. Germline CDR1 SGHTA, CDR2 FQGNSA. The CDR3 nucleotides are TGTGCCAGCAGCTTAAATTCTATTCGGACTAGCGGACAAGAGACCCAGTACTTC. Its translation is CASSLNSIRTSGQETQYF.

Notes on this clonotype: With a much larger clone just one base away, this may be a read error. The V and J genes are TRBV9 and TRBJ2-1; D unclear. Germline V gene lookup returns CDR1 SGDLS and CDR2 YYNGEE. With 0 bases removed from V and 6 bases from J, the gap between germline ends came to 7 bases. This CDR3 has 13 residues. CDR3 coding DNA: TGTGCCAGCAGCGTAGATGAATTCAATGAGCAGTTCTTC. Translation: CASSVDEFNEQFF.

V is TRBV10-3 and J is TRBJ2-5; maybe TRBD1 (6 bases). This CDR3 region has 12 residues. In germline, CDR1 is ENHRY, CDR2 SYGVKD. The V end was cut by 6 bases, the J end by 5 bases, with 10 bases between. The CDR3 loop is CAIRDSGETQYF. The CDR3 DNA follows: TGTGCCATCAGGGACAGTGGGGAGACCCAGTACTTC.

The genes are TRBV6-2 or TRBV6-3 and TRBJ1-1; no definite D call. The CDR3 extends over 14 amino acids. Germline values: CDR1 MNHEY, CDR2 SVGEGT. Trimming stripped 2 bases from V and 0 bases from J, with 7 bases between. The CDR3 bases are TGTGCCAGCAGTTACCGATCATTGAACACTGAAGCTTTCTTT. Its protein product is CASSYRSLNTEAFF.

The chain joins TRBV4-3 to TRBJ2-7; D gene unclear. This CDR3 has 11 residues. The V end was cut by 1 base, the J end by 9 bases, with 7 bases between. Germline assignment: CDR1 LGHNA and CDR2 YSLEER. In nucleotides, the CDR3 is TGCGCCAGCAGCCAAGGGGATGGGCAGTACTTC. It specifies CASSQGDGQYF.